This T cell receptor (beta chain) was profiled in a study of blood T cell repertoires in COVID-19. At the level of the study: Both acute and convalescent COVID-19 samples were obtained from the United States, Italy and Spain. T cells, B-cell-depleted T cells, or PBMCs supplied cDNA or gDNA.

Seattle-derived patients entered the study during active infection and were followed longitudinally. Authors' analysis steps: By means of reference gene primer amplification, nucleated cell counts were estimated. The assay was immunoSEQ multiplex PCR, and TCRdb's table has in-frame clones only and misses some. V, J and clone size were drawn from that table, and D and trimming were deduced from the DNA. Of under 200,000 clones in the sample, 70% to 90% were seen once. The CDR3 totals 14 residues. CDR1 is SGDLS and CDR2 is YYNGEE in the germline V gene. V lost 3 bases to trimming and J lost 4 bases; unmatched junction nucleotides: 6.

J is TRBJ1-1 and V is TRBV9, with 7 bases lining up with TRBD1. The material sequenced was peripheral blood. This clonotype originated in a man in his 60s with COVID-19, enrolled during active disease. This CDR3 reads CASSEGTASTEAFF. CDR3 bases: TGTGCCAGCAGCGAAGGGACAGCGAGCACTGAAGCTTTCTTT.